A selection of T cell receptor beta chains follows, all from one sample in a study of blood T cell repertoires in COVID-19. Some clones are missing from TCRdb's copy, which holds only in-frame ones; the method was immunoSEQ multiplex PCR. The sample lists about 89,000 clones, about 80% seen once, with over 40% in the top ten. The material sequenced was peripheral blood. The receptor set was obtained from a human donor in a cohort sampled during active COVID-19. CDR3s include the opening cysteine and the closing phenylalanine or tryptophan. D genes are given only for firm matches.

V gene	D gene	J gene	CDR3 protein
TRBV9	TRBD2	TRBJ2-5	CASSEGGKETQYF
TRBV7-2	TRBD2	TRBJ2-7	CASSLNGAGVTDEQYF
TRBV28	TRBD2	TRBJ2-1	CASSSAGAGSNEQFF
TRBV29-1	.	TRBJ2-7	CSARGRAYEQYF
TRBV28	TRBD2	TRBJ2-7	CASTPSGSSYEQYF
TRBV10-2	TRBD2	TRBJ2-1	CASSKPGTRSYNEQFF
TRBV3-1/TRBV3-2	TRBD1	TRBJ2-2	CASTQRTGSAGELFF
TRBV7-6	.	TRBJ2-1	CASSLGRAMDEQFF
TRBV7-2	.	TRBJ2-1	CASSVRTQSSYNEQFF
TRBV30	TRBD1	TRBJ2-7	CAWSRTGFSGQYF
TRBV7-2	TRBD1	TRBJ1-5	CASSSTGTQPQHF
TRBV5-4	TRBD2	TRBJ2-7	CASSGTSGHTYEQYF
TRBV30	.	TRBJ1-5	CAWSFPGFNQPQHF
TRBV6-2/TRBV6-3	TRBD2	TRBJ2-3	CASSWGLAVGTDTQYF
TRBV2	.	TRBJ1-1	CASSVEGEGTEAFF
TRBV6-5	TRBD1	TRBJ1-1	CASRHSDRGVAEAFF
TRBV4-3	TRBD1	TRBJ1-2	CASSQEFGQGYGYTF
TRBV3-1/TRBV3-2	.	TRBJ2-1	CASSQKKMGLEYNEQFF
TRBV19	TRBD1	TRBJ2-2	CASSTTGGNTGELFF
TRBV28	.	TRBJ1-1	CASSHPPQLNTEAFF
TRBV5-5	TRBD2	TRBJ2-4	CASSLGGTSGNIQYF
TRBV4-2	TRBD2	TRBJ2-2	CASSHRLAVTGELFF
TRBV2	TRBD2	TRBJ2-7	CASNIRTSGRPYEQYF
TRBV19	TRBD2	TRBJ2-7	CASSARWTSGIYEQYF
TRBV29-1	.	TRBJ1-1	CSVPEGSRSFF
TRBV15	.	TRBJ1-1	CATSRDQANTEAFF
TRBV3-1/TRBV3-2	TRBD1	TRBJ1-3	CASSPRPSQGAGNTIYF
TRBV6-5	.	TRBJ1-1	CASSRQSMNTEAFF
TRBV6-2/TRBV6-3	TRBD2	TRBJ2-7	CASSQPATSGRLGEQYF
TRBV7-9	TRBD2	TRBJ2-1	CASSRTSGSLDEQFF
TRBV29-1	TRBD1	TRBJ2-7	CSVEARGQGFLQQYF
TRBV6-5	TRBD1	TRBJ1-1	CASSYPDRVLDFF
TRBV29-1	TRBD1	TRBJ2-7	CSVSDPRTGGYEQYF